This entry concerns a single T cell receptor beta chain. The sample contains more than one DNA sequence encoding this CDR3. This sample was taken from a study of blood T cell repertoires in COVID-19. About the study: Some COVID-19 samples were acute and others convalescent; all came from the United States, Italy and Spain. T cells, B-cell-depleted T cells, or PBMCs supplied cDNA or gDNA.

Original data processing: Amplification of reference gene primers provided the estimated nucleated cell counts. TCRdb keeps only in-frame clones here, not all; method: immunoSEQ multiplex PCR. Clone size and V and J calls were adopted from that table, with D and trimming inferred from the DNA. The profile shows 95,000 to 110,000 clones, roughly 90% of them singletons. The receptor's source is a human donor in a cohort sampled during active COVID-19. Sequencing used peripheral blood.

The CDR3 sequence: CASSPGTGGNSPLHF. The CDR3 bases are TGTGCCAGCTCACCGGGGACAGGGGGAAATTCACCCCTCCACTTT. The V gene is TRBV18, the J gene TRBJ1-6; the match to TRBD1 covers 11 bases. Per germline, CDR1 KGHSH and CDR2 LQKENI. CDR3 size: 15 residues. Trimming cost V 3 bases and J 7 bases; bases outside gene matches: 2.